The present entry profiles one T cell receptor beta chain with its context. This table comes from immunoSEQ multiplex PCR, and its TCRdb copy is limited to in-frame clones, with some not included. The sample yields about 330,000 clones, roughly 90% seen once. Treatment meaning: roughly 19 received Ad26.COV2.S at low or high dose, single or two shots; 5 received placebo; per-sample allocation not given. On day 63 after the first injection, vaccine and placebo recipients gave samples. The sample comes from a study of Ad26.COV2.S vaccination and SARS-CoV-2 variants. J lost 0 bases, V lost 5 bases, and 15 bases had no gene match. The CDR3 consists of 20 residues. The germline gives CDR1 SGHTA, CDR2 FQGTGA.

The clonotype was recovered from a person aged 18-60 years who received the Ad26.COV2.S COVID-19 vaccine or a placebo. The specimen was peripheral blood, collected in a trial of Ad26.COV2.S vaccine versus placebo. The J gene is TRBJ2-3, the V gene TRBV7-3; TRBD2 matches 12 bases. CDR3 loop: CASSPTSGSVVSTSTDTQYF. CDR3 nucleotide sequence: TGTGCCAGCAGCCCGACTAGCGGGAGCGTTGTTTCCACAAGCACAGATACGCAGTATTTT.